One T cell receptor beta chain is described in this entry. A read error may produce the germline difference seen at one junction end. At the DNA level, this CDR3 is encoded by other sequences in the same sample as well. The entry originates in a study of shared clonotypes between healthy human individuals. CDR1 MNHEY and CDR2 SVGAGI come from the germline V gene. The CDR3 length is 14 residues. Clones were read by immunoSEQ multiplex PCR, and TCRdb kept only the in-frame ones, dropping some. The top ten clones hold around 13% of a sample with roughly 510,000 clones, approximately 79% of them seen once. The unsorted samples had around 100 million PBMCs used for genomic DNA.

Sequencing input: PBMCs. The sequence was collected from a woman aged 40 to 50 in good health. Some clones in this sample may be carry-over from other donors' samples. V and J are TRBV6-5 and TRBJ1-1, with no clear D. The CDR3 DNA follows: TGTGCTAGCAGTTACTCGACAACTGGGGTCGAAGCTTTTTTT. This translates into CASSYSTTGVEAFF.